This T cell receptor (beta chain) was recovered during a study of cytomegalovirus exposure and HLA in healthy donors. 13 Jbeta primers and 60 Vbeta primers were used for the PCR. Clones were read by immunoSEQ multiplex PCR, and TCRdb kept only the in-frame ones, dropping some. The sample shows about 65,000 clones, approximately 60% of them seen only once. V lost 1 base, J lost 6 bases, and 10 bases lay in between. Germline V gives CDR1 LNHDA, CDR2 SQIVND (reference sequence). This CDR3 has 14 residues. This clonotype originated in a man aged 25 to 45 in good health and CMV-seronegative. The chain is built from TRBV19 and TRBJ2-1; D gene uncertain. The material sequenced was PBMCs. The CDR3 is CASSIVGRGNEQFF. The CDR3 DNA is TGTGCCAGTAGTATAGTAGGCCGAGGCAATGAGCAGTTCTTC.